The next 32 T cell receptor beta chains were all read from a single sample in a study of Graves' ophthalmopathy and Graves' hyperthyroidism. RNA transcripts were the template, and TCR beta CDR3 regions were amplified from them. HTBI primers were employed in first-round RT-PCR, then a second-round multiplex PCR followed. TCRdb analysed the multiplex PCR reads with MiXCR anew, one entry per CDR3 protein. The sample holds about 220,000 distinct CDR3 sequences, roughly 21% seen once. Sequences were obtained from peripheral blood. These receptors originate from a woman aged 45-59 years with Graves' ophthalmopathy.

This clonotype was picked up many times. The chain combines TRBV24-1 with TRBJ2-2; 8 positions agree with TRBD1. The trim removed 3 bases at V and 6 bases at J, leaving 11 bases unmatched. CDR3 length: 17 residues. The germline V gene encodes CDR1 KGHDR and CDR2 SFDVKD. The DNA for the CDR3 is TGTGCCACCAGTGATCCCAGGACAGGGTGGGCCCCCGGGGAGCTGTTTTTT. Translation: CATSDPRTGWAPGELFF.

This clonotype was counted many times. The chain couples TRBV5-6 to TRBJ2-7; tentative D call: TRBD2 (5 bases). The V end was cut by 3 bases, the J end by 6 bases, with 13 bases between. In germline, CDR1 is SGHDT, CDR2 YYEEEE. The CDR3 sequence is 13 residues long. The CDR3 loop reads CASSSDWEFEQYF. In DNA form, the CDR3 reads TGTGCCAGCAGCTCGGACTGGGAATTCGAGCAGTACTTC.

A few counts support this clonotype. CDR3 loop: CASSLQTVLRDTQYF. The CDR3, as DNA: TGTGCCAGCAGCTTACAAACTGTGCTGAGAGATACGCAGTATTTT. The V call is TRBV11-2, the J call TRBJ2-3, with no clear D. Looked up from germline, CDR1 is SGHAT and CDR2 is FQNNGV. This CDR3 has 15 residues. Trimming shortened V by 2 bases and J by 5 bases, and 14 bases separated the two germline ends.

The sample holds many counts of this clonotype. The junction does not match germline at one end; this may be a read error. The CDR3 nucleotides read TGCGTCTCAGGGCAGGGAGGCTACGAGCAGTACTTC. It yields the protein CVSGQGGYEQYF. The chain uses TRBV6-5 and TRBJ2-7; D is perhaps TRBD2 (6 bases). Germline CDR1 reads MNHEY; CDR2 reads SVGAGI. The CDR3 contains 12 residues.

The CDR3 spells CASKLTGNTEAFF. The CDR3 DNA is TGTGCCAGCAAATTAACAGGGAACACTGAAGCTTTCTTT. This sequence joins TRBV6-4 and TRBJ1-1; D possibly corresponds to TRBD1 (5 bases). The CDR3 is 13 residues long. Trimming shortened V by 7 bases and J by 1 base, and 10 bases separated the two germline ends. Germline loops: CDR1 MRHNA, CDR2 SNTAGT.

This clonotype was detected a few times. The V gene is TRBV6-1, the J gene TRBJ2-7; D remains unclear. Trimming removed 1 base from V and 5 bases from J, with 15 bases in between. Germline assignment: CDR1 MNHNS and CDR2 SASEGT. This CDR3 is built from 15 residues. The CDR3 region is CASSEVSLGNNEQYF. DNA for the CDR3: TGTGCCAGCAGTGAAGTAAGCTTAGGTAACAACGAGCAGTACTTC.

The chain recombines TRBV6-1 with TRBJ1-5; D unclear. The germline gives CDR1 MNHNS, CDR2 SASEGT. The CDR3 covers 14 residues. With 1 base removed from V and 5 bases from J, the gap between germline ends came to 9 bases. The CDR3 region is CASSEGGGYQPQHF. The DNA of the CDR3 is TGTGCCAGCAGTGAAGGAGGAGGGTATCAGCCCCAGCATTTT.

This clonotype was seen repeatedly, ten times or more. The chain is built from TRBV28 and TRBJ1-6, with D maybe TRBD1 (5 bases). Germline values: CDR1 MDHEN, CDR2 SYDVKM. CDR3 length equals 19 residues. Deletions cut 6 bases from V and 0 bases from J, with 21 bases between. In DNA form, the CDR3 reads TGTGCCAGCAGGACTGACCGGGACCGCACAAGCTCCTATAATTCACCCCTCCACTTT. Encoded protein: CASRTDRDRTSSYNSPLHF.

This clonotype came up many times. The chain employs TRBV24-1 and TRBJ1-2; 8 bases match TRBD1. V shed 4 bases and J 8 bases; nucleotides not matched to a gene: 5. This CDR3 region has 13 residues. In germline, CDR1 is KGHDR, CDR2 SFDVKD. The CDR3 is CATSDRQGSGYTF. DNA for the CDR3: TGTGCCACCAGTGACCGACAGGGGAGCGGCTACACCTTC.

The table lists this clonotype with many counts. V is TRBV6-5 and J is TRBJ1-5, with D perhaps TRBD1 (5 bases). V dropped 3 bases and J dropped 5 bases, with 17 bases sitting between them. The CDR3 length is 16 residues. The V gene's germline CDR1 is MNHEY and CDR2 SVGAGI. The CDR3, as DNA: TGTGCCAGCAGTTATGGGGACTCACTTCACGATCAGCCCCAGCATTTT. It codes for CASSYGDSLHDQPQHF.

This clonotype was picked up many times. The chain recombines TRBV12-3 or TRBV12-4 with TRBJ1-1, with D unresolved. This CDR3 region has 13 residues. The V end lost 3 bases, the J end lost 5 bases, and 10 bases lay between the germline ends. CDR3 region: CASSFRQLTEAFF. Written as DNA, the CDR3 is TGTGCCAGCAGTTTTCGGCAGCTAACTGAAGCTTTCTTT.

V and J are TRBV7-8 and TRBJ1-2; D possibly corresponds to TRBD1 (5 bases). CDR1 is SGHVS and CDR2 is FQNEAQ in the germline V gene. V was shortened by 7 bases and J by 4 bases, with 13 bases between the two germline ends. The CDR3 contains 13 residues. The CDR3 protein is CASTSGGVYGYTF. The CDR3, as DNA: TGTGCCAGCACTAGCGGGGGAGTCTATGGCTACACCTTC.

This clonotype was found a few times. The rearrangement uses TRBV20-1 and TRBJ2-2; 8 bases map to TRBD2. Trimming removed 6 bases from V and 8 bases from J; junction bases left unmatched: 17. This CDR3 contains 16 residues. Germline CDR1 DFQATT, CDR2 SNEGSKA (reference sequence). CDR3 DNA: TGCAGTGCCCTCCGAGCGGGAGAGACGGTGGGGGGGGAGCTGTTTTTT. Translated: CSALRAGETVGGELFF.

In its sample, this clonotype was seen many times. The V and J genes are TRBV10-1 and TRBJ2-2; the D is unclear. V was clipped by 6 bases and J by 0 bases, with 5 bases between them. CDR3 length equals 13 residues. In germline, CDR1 is WNHNN, CDR2 SYGVQD (reference sequence). CDR3 region: CASSKSNTGELFF. The CDR3 bases are TGCGCCAGCAGCAAATCGAACACCGGGGAGCTGTTTTTT.

This clonotype was counted ten times or more. The chain combines TRBV6-1 with TRBJ2-7, with 7 bases lining up with TRBD1. With V trimmed by 3 bases and J by 2 bases, 7 bases remained unmatched. Germline CDR1 reads MNHNS; CDR2 reads SASEGT. This CDR3 has 15 amino acids. The CDR3 spells CASSDVGTAPYEQYF. The CDR3 coding sequence is TGTGCCAGCAGTGATGTCGGGACAGCCCCCTACGAGCAGTACTTC.

The chain has TRBV7-2 and TRBJ2-7; D perhaps matches TRBD1 (6 bases). Germline V gives CDR1 SGHTA, CDR2 FQGNSA. The CDR3 covers 15 residues. V lost 5 bases to trimming and J lost 4 bases, with 18 bases between them. The CDR3 loop is CASSPPGTLRYEQYF. The DNA of the CDR3 is TGTGCCAGCAGCCCGCCCGGGACACTACGGTACGAGCAGTACTTC.

This clonotype was counted many times. This rearrangement joins TRBV12-3 or TRBV12-4 to TRBJ2-6, with D possibly TRBD1 on 5 matching bases. This CDR3 is 14 amino acids long. V was shortened by 5 bases and J by 1 base, with 6 bases between the two germline ends. This CDR3 reads CASSRTSGANVLTF. The CDR3 DNA is TGTGCCAGCAGTCGGACATCTGGGGCCAACGTCCTGACTTTC.

This clonotype was counted at least ten times. V usage is TRBV2 and J usage is TRBJ1-1; unclear D gene. The length of the CDR3 is 14 residues. CDR1 SNHLY and CDR2 FYNNEI come from the germline V gene. The V end lost 6 bases, the J end lost 5 bases, and 16 bases lay between the germline ends. In DNA, the CDR3 is TGTGCCAGCAGGCGGGCAGCTAGGGCGACTGAAGCTTTCTTT. Amino acid sequence: CASRRAARATEAFF.

This clonotype has ten or more counts. The rearrangement links TRBV29-1 to TRBJ1-2; a possible D gene is TRBD1 (6 bases). The CDR3 runs 13 residues. Germline CDR1 reads SQVTM; CDR2 reads ANQGSEA. Trimming removed 3 bases at V and 5 bases at J, with 13 bases between. The CDR3: CSVEVGGLYGYTF. CDR3 bases: TGCAGCGTTGAGGTCGGGGGGCTGTATGGCTACACCTTC. Drawing the rest from reference TRBV29-1 and TRBJ1-2, the complete variable domain is SAVISQKPSRDICQRGTSLTIQCQVDSQVTMMFWYRQQPGQSLTLIATANQGSEATYESGFVIDKFPISRPNLTFSTLTVSNMSPEDSSIYLCSVEVGGLYGYTFGSGTRLTVV.

The chain couples TRBV19 to TRBJ2-7; TRBD1 might be the D (6 bases). The germline V gene encodes CDR1 LNHDA and CDR2 SQIVND (reference sequence). This CDR3 region has 15 residues. The V end was cut by 3 bases, the J end by 3 bases, with 15 bases between. CDR3: CASSMTRDKVYEQYF. The CDR3 nucleotides are TGTGCCAGTAGTATGACCCGGGACAAGGTCTACGAGCAGTACTTC.

This clonotype was seen repeatedly, ten times or more. The rearrangement joins TRBV5-8 to TRBJ2-7; 8 bases fit TRBD1. Germline values: CDR1 SGHTS, CDR2 YDEGEE. The CDR3 is made up of 16 amino acids. The J segment lost 3 bases and the V segment lost 2 bases, leaving 10 bases of the junction unmatched. CDR3: CASSFLPGTGNYEQYF. In nucleotides, the CDR3 is TGTGCCAGCAGCTTTCTCCCCGGGACAGGAAACTACGAGCAGTACTTC.

The CDR3 DNA reads TGTGCCAGCTCCGTGGAGAGCAATCAGCCCCAGCATTTT. Its protein is CASSVESNQPQHF. The V call is TRBV2, the J call TRBJ1-5, with D hard to call. The V end was cut by 8 bases, the J end by 1 base, with 9 bases between. The CDR3 is 13 amino acids. Germline V gene lookup returns CDR1 SNHLY and CDR2 FYNNEI.

This clonotype was recorded many times. The chain uses TRBV14 and TRBJ2-7, with no clear D. V lost 0 bases and J 2 bases, leaving 8 bases between the germline ends. CDR3 length: 14 residues. Germline V gives CDR1 SGHDN, CDR2 FVKESK. In nucleotides, the CDR3 is TGTGCCAGCAGCCAAGATGAGCCGCCCTACGAGCAGTACTTC. It codes for CASSQDEPPYEQYF. Together with reference TRBV14 and TRBJ2-7, the CDR3 gives the full variable domain: EAGVTQFPSHSVIEKGQTVTLRCDPISGHDNLYWYRRVMGKEIKFLLHFVKESKQDESGMPNNRFLAERTGGTYSTLKVQPAELEDSGVYFCASSQDEPPYEQYFGPGTRLTVT.

This clonotype was seen repeatedly, ten times or more. This chain uses TRBV19 with TRBJ1-1; maybe TRBD1 (5 bases). The ends were cut back, 2 bases at V and 4 bases at J, with 8 bases in the middle. Germline V CDR1 and CDR2: LNHDA, SQIVND (reference sequence). The CDR3 is made up of 13 amino acids. Written as DNA, the CDR3 is TGTGCCAGTAGTATACGGGGCGTCACTGAAGCTTTCTTT. Protein sequence: CASSIRGVTEAFF.

This clonotype was recorded many times. The chain is built from TRBV7-2 and TRBJ2-5, with 10 bases aligning to TRBD1. The V segment lost 7 bases and the J segment 7 bases; nucleotides outside the gene matches: 12. CDR1 SGHTA and CDR2 FQGNSA come from the germline V gene. The CDR3 is 15 amino acids. CDR3 in amino acids: CASKLGTGDVATQYF. The CDR3, as DNA: TGTGCCAGCAAGCTTGGGACAGGGGACGTTGCGACCCAGTACTTC.

The table lists this clonotype with many counts. V gene TRBV6-5 combines with J gene TRBJ1-1; D call uncertain. The CDR3 totals 16 residues. Trimming left V 0 bases short and J 4 bases short, with 15 bases between. From germline, CDR1 is MNHEY and CDR2 SVGAGI. The CDR3 sequence is CASSYSMPGEATEAFF. The CDR3 nucleotides are TGTGCCAGCAGTTACTCGATGCCCGGGGAGGCCACTGAAGCTTTCTTT.

The chain is built from TRBV3-1 and TRBJ1-1; D is ambiguous. CDR1 and CDR2 from the germline V gene are LGHDT and YNNKEL (reference sequence). V was shortened by 5 bases and J by 7 bases, with 8 bases between the two germline ends. The CDR3 loop spans 11 amino acids. CDR3 sequence (DNA): TGTGCCAGCAGCTCGGTCGGTGAAGCTTTCTTT. Its translation is CASSSVGEAFF.

This clonotype occurred a few times. J is TRBJ2-5 and V is TRBV11-2, with D unclear. Germline V gene sequence: CDR1 SGHAT, CDR2 FQNNGV. CDR3 length: 15 residues. The V gene lost 1 base and the J gene lost 2 bases, with 11 bases spanning the gap. In nucleotides, the CDR3 is TGTGCCAGCAGCTTAGTGCTGGGGTGGCAAGAGACCCAGTACTTC. This encodes CASSLVLGWQETQYF.

The table lists this clonotype with many counts. The gene calls are TRBV5-1 and TRBJ1-1; no clear D. The germline V and J ends were trimmed by 1 base and 0 bases, with 4 bases remaining between them. This CDR3 comprises 13 residues. Germline V gene data show CDR1 as SGHRS and CDR2 as YFSETQ. The CDR3 nucleotides are TGCGCCAGCAGCTTGTGGTTGAACACTGAAGCTTTCTTT. Protein: CASSLWLNTEAFF.

The rearrangement links TRBV6-5 to TRBJ1-1, with no clear D. This CDR3 has 12 amino acids. Germline CDR1 MNHEY, CDR2 SVGAGI. V lost 4 bases to trimming and J lost 10 bases, with 13 bases between them. The CDR3 nucleotides read TGTGCCAGCAGTTTCGGCCCAGGAGGAGCTTTCTTT. Protein sequence: CASSFGPGGAFF.

This clonotype was seen repeatedly, ten times or more. The chain employs TRBV15 and TRBJ1-2; the D gene is possibly TRBD1 (6 bases). Germline lookup yields CDR1 LNHNV and CDR2 YYDKDF (reference sequence). Trimming pared 3 bases from V and 5 bases from J, leaving 22 bases between. The CDR3 has 17 residues. DNA for the CDR3: TGTGCCACCAGCAGGGATGCCGGGGGGCCGACACTTTATGGCTACACCTTC. This sequence encodes CATSRDAGGPTLYGYTF.

This clonotype was seen many times. A junction end diverges from the germline sequence, so it may reflect a read error. This rearrangement joins TRBV24-1 to TRBJ2-5; D is perhaps TRBD1 or TRBD2 (5 bases each). The CDR3 has 17 residues. The germline gives CDR1 KGHDR, CDR2 SFDVKD. CDR3 protein: CATNDPPGREMQETQYF. The DNA of the CDR3 is TGTGCCACCAATGATCCGCCGGGCAGGGAGATGCAAGAGACCCAGTACTTC.